This T cell receptor (beta chain) was recovered during a study of identical twins. Overall study findings and caveats: Within twin pairs, the out-of-frame alpha sequences they shared showed excess low generation probability. Researchers caution that invariant MAIT and iNKT cells could partly confound zero-insertion analyses. With monozygotic twins, out-of-frame TCR alpha sharing exceeded what models estimated.

Germline trimming cut 1 base from V and 1 base from J; bases unmatched to any gene: 3. The CDR3 is 15 amino acids. Germline CDR1 LGHDT, CDR2 YNNKEL (reference sequence). Through template switching, a universal primer site was introduced, and the cDNA contained unique molecular identifiers. TCRdb processed the 5' RACE reads anew with MiXCR; each CDR3 protein has one entry. The sample yields 1,800,000 or so distinct CDR3 sequences, about 31% seen once. In regard to this clonotype: Its specificity is unknown.

The sample consisted of cord blood. V gene TRBV3-1 combines with J gene TRBJ1-1; 7 bases fit TRBD1. The clonotype originates from a newborn girl in good health. The CDR3 DNA follows: TGTGCCAGCAGCCAAGGAACAGGGGAGAACACTGAAGCTTTCTTT. Protein sequence: CASSQGTGENTEAFF.